The 13 T cell receptor beta chains given below trace back to one sample, sequenced in a study of monozygotic twins with inflammatory bowel disease. TCRdb reprocessed the 5' RACE reads; each CDR3 protein has one entry and no DNA is given. The data show more than 300,000 distinct CDR3 sequences, and the top ten clones hold roughly 2.6%. Source material: blood. These receptors were obtained from a human donor with ulcerative colitis or Crohn's disease, or a healthy co-twin of an affected twin (not recorded which).

The chain uses TRBV10-3 and TRBJ2-4; TCRdb reports TRBD1, a call that lacks DNA to check it against. This CDR3 has 18 residues. The V gene's germline CDR1 is ENHRY and CDR2 SYGVKD. The CDR3 here is CAISPQTQGPGAKNIQYF.

V is TRBV9 and J is TRBJ2-2; TCRdb reports TRBD1, a call that lacks DNA to check it against. The length of the CDR3 is 14 residues. The germline V gene encodes CDR1 SGDLS and CDR2 YYNGEE. CDR3 region: CASSPRTGGGELFF.

This chain links TRBV4-2 with TRBJ2-1; TCRdb lists TRBD2, though no DNA is available to test this call. Germline V CDR1 and CDR2: LGHNA, YNFKEQ. The CDR3 sequence is 16 residues long. CDR3 residues: CASSQVKAGGYNEQFF.

The chain has TRBV11-2 and TRBJ2-5; the D gene TCRdb calls, TRBD1, cannot be checked with no DNA. This CDR3 region has 17 residues. From germline, CDR1 is SGHAT and CDR2 FQNNGV. The CDR3 loop is CASSLDASGDHQETQYF.

The V call is TRBV5-4, the J call TRBJ2-1; TCRdb selects TRBD1, and the lack of DNA leaves this call unchecked. The CDR3 covers 16 residues. Looked up from germline, CDR1 is SGHNT and CDR2 is YYREEE (reference sequence). The CDR3 sequence is CADEIWTGTGYNEQFF.

This chain uses TRBV18 with TRBJ2-3; checking the TCRdb D call of TRBD1 is not possible without DNA. Germline V gene lookup returns CDR1 KGHSH and CDR2 LQKENI. The CDR3 covers 14 residues. The CDR3 protein is CASSIPGFTDTQYF.

The chain is built from TRBV6-4 and TRBJ2-1. Germline V gene sequence: CDR1 MRHNA, CDR2 SNTAGT. There are 14 residues in the CDR3. The CDR3 region is CASSVGFLGNEQFF.

The chain combines TRBV18 with TRBJ1-5; absent DNA, TCRdb's TRBD1 call cannot be checked. The CDR3 sequence is 17 residues long. Germline CDR1 reads KGHSH; CDR2 reads LQKENI. Here the CDR3 reads CASSPPGQGRFNQPQHF.

The chain joins TRBV27 to TRBJ1-5. Germline values: CDR1 MNHEY, CDR2 SMNVEV (reference sequence). The CDR3 is 14 amino acids. The CDR3 loop is CASSIASSNQPQHF.

V usage is TRBV6-2 or TRBV6-3 and J usage is TRBJ2-2; TCRdb indicates TRBD1, and absent DNA this call remains unverified. The length of the CDR3 is 21 residues. The V gene's germline CDR1 is MNHEY and CDR2 SVGEGT. The CDR3 protein is CASSSTLPTPGGVPNTGELFF.

The chain employs TRBV5-1 and TRBJ1-1; TCRdb returns TRBD1, unconfirmable since there is no DNA. The CDR3 is 15 residues long. CDR1 and CDR2 from the germline V gene are SGHRS and YFSETQ. CDR3 loop: CASSWTGTGDTEAFF.

V usage is TRBV7-2 and J usage is TRBJ2-3. This CDR3 region has 15 residues. CDR1 and CDR2 (germline): SGHTA, FQGNSA. The CDR3 loop is CASSLGRHRTDTQYF.

The J gene is TRBJ2-5, the V gene TRBV19; TCRdb names TRBD1, which stays unverified in the absence of DNA. CDR3 length: 15 amino acids. Germline V gene data show CDR1 as LNHDA and CDR2 as SQIVND (reference sequence). The CDR3 reads CASTLGQGNQETQYF.